This T cell receptor (beta chain) was found in a study of human T cells and chemical hapten exposure. Concerning this clonotype: Its specificity is not known.

The library tagged each cDNA molecule with unique molecular identifiers. TCRdb ran MiXCR on the RACE reads and lists one entry per CDR3 protein. The data show roughly 180,000 distinct CDR3 sequences, approximately 20% seen once. Described time point: patch test 1, 2 weeks after DPC sensitization. As to treatment: therapeutic diphenylcyclopropenone sensitization with weekly scalp DPC. Every donor had alopecia and was 18 to 70 years old; all were suitable for DPC. CDR3 length: 16 residues. Trimming shortened V by 4 bases and J by 0 bases, and 16 bases separated the two germline ends. CDR1 is MNHNS, CDR2 SASEGT, per germline. Whole-study results and caveats: There was alopecia in the donors, so their immune response may differ from that of healthy people.

This TCR was recovered from a woman aged 45-65 years with alopecia areata. Some clones in this sample may be carry-over from other donors' samples. The chain couples TRBV6-1 to TRBJ2-7; D tentatively reads TRBD1 or TRBD2 (5 bases each). Sequenced material: whole blood, taken in connection with sensitization to the hapten diphenylcyclopropenone (DPC). Here the CDR3 reads CASSAPPGRYSYEQYF. Here the CDR3 DNA reads TGTGCCAGCAGTGCACCCCCGGGACGGTACTCCTACGAGCAGTACTTC.